The source of this T cell receptor (beta chain) is a study of blood T cell repertoires in COVID-19. Whole-study context: The analysed material was cDNA or gDNA that came from T cells, B-cell-depleted T cells, or PBMCs.

Germline V CDR1 and CDR2: SGHRS, YFSETQ. This CDR3 comprises 13 residues. Deletions cut 3 bases from V and 5 bases from J, with 9 bases between. Seattle enrolled patients during active infection and tracked them longitudinally. The method was immunoSEQ multiplex PCR; TCRdb's version includes in-frame clones alone and lacks a portion of them. The table shows some 220,000 clones, with nearly 85% occurring only once. This chain connects TRBV5-1 to TRBJ2-1; D call uncertain. The specimen was peripheral blood. This sequence originates from a woman aged 30 to 39 with COVID-19, enrolled during active disease. The CDR3 loop reads CASSSDLNNEQFF. CDR3 sequence (DNA): TGCGCCAGCAGCTCCGACTTGAACAATGAGCAGTTCTTC.